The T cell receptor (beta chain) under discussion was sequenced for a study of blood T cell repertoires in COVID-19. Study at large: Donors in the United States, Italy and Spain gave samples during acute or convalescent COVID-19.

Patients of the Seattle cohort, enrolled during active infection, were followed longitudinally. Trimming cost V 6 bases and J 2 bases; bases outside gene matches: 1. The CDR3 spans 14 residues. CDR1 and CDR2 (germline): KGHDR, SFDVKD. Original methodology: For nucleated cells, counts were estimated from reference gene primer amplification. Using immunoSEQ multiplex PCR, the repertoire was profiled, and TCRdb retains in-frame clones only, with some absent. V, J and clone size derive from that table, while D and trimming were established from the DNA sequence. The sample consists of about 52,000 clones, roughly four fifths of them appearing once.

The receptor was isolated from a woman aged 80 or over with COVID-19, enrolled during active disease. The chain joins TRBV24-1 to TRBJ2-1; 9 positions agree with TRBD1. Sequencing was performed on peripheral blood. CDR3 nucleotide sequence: TGTGCCACCAGTACAGGGGGCCCCTACAATGAGCAGTTCTTC. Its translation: CATSTGGPYNEQFF.